This T cell receptor beta chain was recorded in a study of blood T cell repertoires in COVID-19. Turning to the study itself: Sites in the United States, Italy and Spain provided acute and convalescent COVID-19 samples.

Germline lookup yields CDR1 LNHDA and CDR2 SQIVND (reference sequence). Trimming cost V 3 bases and J 0 bases; bases outside gene matches: 2. The CDR3 is 15 residues long. Participants came from some 23 US areas, aged roughly 18 to 90 years. Cohorts were assigned according to the clinical history that participants reported. Original handling: Nucleated cell number was recorded as an estimate derived from reference gene primer amplification. TCRdb's table, derived via immunoSEQ multiplex PCR, lists solely in-frame clones and lacks some. Clonal size and the V and J genes are those of that table, whereas D and trimming came from the DNA. The sample includes 120,000 to 150,000 clones, approximately 80% of them seen just once.

This clonotype was obtained from a woman younger than 35 who had been exposed to COVID-19. The sequenced material came from PBMCs or T cells enriched from blood (not recorded which). The chain employs TRBV19 and TRBJ1-5; 7 bases agree with TRBD1. The CDR3 sequence is CASSMGQLSNQPQHF. The CDR3, as DNA: TGTGCCAGTAGTATGGGACAGCTTAGCAATCAGCCCCAGCATTTT.